The present T cell receptor (beta chain) was sequenced within a study of neurological immune-mediated disorders. By 5'RACE with 10-nucleotide random UMIs, the cDNA was made. TCRdb independently ran MiXCR on the 5' RACE reads; one entry per CDR3 protein. The sample yields 84,000 or so distinct CDR3 sequences, 10% seen once. The study's findings and limits: Levels of TCR clonal expansion peaked in HTLV-1-associated myelopathy and reached their lowest in multiple sclerosis, under those of healthy controls.

Trimming took 8 bases from V and 2 from J, leaving 22 bases between them. CDR1 is MNHEY and CDR2 is SVGEGT in the germline V gene. This CDR3 has 17 residues. Ten or more counts support this clonotype. Its specificity is not known. Sequencing was performed on PBMCs. This rearrangement joins TRBV6-2 or TRBV6-3 to TRBJ2-1; possibly TRBD1 or TRBD2 for D (6 bases each). The clonotype comes from a man aged 35-49 years in good health. The DNA of the CDR3 is TGTGCCAGCCTTAAACAGACAGGTGGCGGGGCCTACAATGAGCAGTTCTTC. Translation: CASLKQTGGGAYNEQFF.